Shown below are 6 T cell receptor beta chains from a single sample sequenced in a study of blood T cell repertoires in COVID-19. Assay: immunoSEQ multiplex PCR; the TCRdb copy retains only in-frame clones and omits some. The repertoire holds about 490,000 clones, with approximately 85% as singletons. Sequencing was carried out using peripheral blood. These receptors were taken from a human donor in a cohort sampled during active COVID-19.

In nucleotides, the CDR3 is TGCAGTGCTGGGACAGGTGGCGAGCAGTACTTC. Protein product: CSAGTGGEQYF. This rearrangement joins TRBV20-1 to TRBJ2-7, with 8 bases that match TRBD1. CDR3 length: 11 amino acids. After removal of 5 bases from V and 6 bases from J, the junction contained 3 bases not matched to a gene. Germline CDR1 reads DFQATT; CDR2 reads SNEGSKA (reference sequence).

Here the CDR3 reads CAWSDEDLTGYEQYF. The CDR3 DNA reads TGTGCCTGGAGTGACGAGGACCTGACAGGCTACGAGCAGTACTTC. The V call is TRBV30, the J call TRBJ2-7, with a tentative D call TRBD1 (6 bases). There are 15 residues in the CDR3. Germline V CDR1 and CDR2: GTSNPN, SVGIG (reference sequence). V gave up 1 base and J gave up 3 bases, with 16 bases separating them.

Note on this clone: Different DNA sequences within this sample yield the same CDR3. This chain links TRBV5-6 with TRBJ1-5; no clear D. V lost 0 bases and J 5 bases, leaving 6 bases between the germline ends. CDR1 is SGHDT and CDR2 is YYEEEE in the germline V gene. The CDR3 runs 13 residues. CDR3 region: CASSLGRDQPQHF. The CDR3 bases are TGTGCCAGCAGCTTGGGCCGGGATCAGCCCCAGCATTTT. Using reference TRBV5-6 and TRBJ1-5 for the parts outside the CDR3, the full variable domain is DAGVTQSPTHLIKTRGQQVTLRCSPKSGHDTVSWYQQALGQGPQFIFQYYEEEERQRGNFPDRFSGHQFPNYSSELNVNALLLGDSALYLCASSLGRDQPQHFGDGTRLSIL.

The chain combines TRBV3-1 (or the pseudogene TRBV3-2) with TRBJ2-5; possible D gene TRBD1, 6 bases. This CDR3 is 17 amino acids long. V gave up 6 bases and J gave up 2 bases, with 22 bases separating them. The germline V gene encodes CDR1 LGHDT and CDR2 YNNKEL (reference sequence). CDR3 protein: CASRTGTRGYPQETQYF. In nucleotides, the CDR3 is TGTGCCAGCAGGACCGGGACAAGGGGGTACCCACAAGAGACCCAGTACTTC.

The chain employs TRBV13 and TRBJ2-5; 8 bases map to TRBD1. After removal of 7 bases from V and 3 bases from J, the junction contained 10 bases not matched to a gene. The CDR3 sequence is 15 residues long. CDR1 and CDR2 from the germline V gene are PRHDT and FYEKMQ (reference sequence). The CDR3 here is CASTRQGRREETQYF. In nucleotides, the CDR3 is TGTGCCAGCACGCGACAGGGGAGAAGGGAAGAGACCCAGTACTTC.

CDR3: CASSFRGSGTEAFF. DNA of the CDR3: TGCGCCAGCAGCTTTAGGGGGTCCGGCACTGAAGCTTTCTTT. This chain uses TRBV5-1 with TRBJ1-1; possible D gene TRBD1, 6 bases. The CDR3 runs 14 residues. V dropped 2 bases and J dropped 4 bases, with 12 bases sitting between them. Germline values: CDR1 SGHRS, CDR2 YFSETQ.